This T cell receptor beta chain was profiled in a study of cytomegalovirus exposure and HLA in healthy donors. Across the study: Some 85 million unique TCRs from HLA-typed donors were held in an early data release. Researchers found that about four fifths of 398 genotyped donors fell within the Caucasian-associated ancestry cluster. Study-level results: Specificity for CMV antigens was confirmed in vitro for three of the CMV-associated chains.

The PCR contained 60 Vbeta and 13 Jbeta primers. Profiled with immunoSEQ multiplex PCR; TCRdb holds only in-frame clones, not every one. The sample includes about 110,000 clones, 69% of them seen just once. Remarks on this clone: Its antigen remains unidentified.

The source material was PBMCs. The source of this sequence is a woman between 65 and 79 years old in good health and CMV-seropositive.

The CDR3 loop reads CASSDGQNTEAFF. The CDR3 DNA reads TGTGCCAGCTCGGACGGACAGAACACTGAAGCTTTCTTT. The J gene is TRBJ1-1, the V gene TRBV18; TRBD1 might be the D (5 bases). Germline assignment: CDR1 KGHSH and CDR2 LQKENI. V gave up 6 bases and J gave up 1 base, with 9 bases separating them. CDR3 size: 13 residues. The whole variable domain, filled in from reference TRBV18 and TRBJ1-1, reads NAGVMQNPRHLVRRRGQEARLRCSPMKGHSHVYWYRQLPEEGLKFMVYLQKENIIDESGMPKERFSAEFPKEGPSILRIQQVVRGDSAAYFCASSDGQNTEAFFGQGTRLTVV.